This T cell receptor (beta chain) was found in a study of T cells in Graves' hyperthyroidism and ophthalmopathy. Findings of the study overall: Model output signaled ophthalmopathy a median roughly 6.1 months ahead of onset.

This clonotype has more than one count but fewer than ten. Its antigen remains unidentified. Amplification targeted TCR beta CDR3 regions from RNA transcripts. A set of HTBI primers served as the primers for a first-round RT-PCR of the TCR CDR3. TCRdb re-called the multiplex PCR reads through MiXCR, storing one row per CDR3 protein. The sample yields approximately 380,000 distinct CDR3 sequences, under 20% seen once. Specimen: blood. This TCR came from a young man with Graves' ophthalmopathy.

The CDR3 reads CATSRGQGAYGYTF. CDR3 coding DNA: TGTGCCACCAGCCGCGGACAGGGGGCATATGGCTACACCTTC. The chain joins TRBV15 to TRBJ1-2; 11 positions agree with TRBD1. Germline V gene data show CDR1 as LNHNV and CDR2 as YYDKDF (reference sequence). V lost 5 bases, J lost 5 bases, and 4 bases stayed unmatched. This CDR3 has 14 residues.